The 27 T cell receptor beta chains below come from one sample, sequenced in a study of cytomegalovirus exposure and HLA in healthy donors (dated 2017 in TCRdb). Receptor amplification or capture employed the immunoSEQ multiplex PCR assay. A mixture of 60 forward primers for TCR Vbeta segments and 13 reverse primers for TCR Jbeta segments was used in the multiplex PCR. The table comes from immuneACCESS by way of TCRdb, which keeps in-frame sequences with V and J called. Part of the clones is missing from these tables; in studies checked, under half for an unresolved V gene and the rest for unknown reasons. The sample table contains approximately 110,000 clones; only one count was recorded for less than 85% of them. The ten largest clones capture more than 8% of the sample. Sequenced: PBMCs. All receptors derive from a man aged 40-49 years in good health and CMV-seropositive.

CDR3 bases: TGTGCCAGCAGTTCAGGGGCGGGTGGCTACACCTTC. Translated, it gives CASSSGAGGYTF. J is TRBJ1-2 and V is TRBV6-5; the D gene is possibly TRBD1 (6 bases). V was trimmed by 4 bases and J by 7 bases, leaving 10 bases between them. The CDR3 length is 12 residues. Germline V CDR1 and CDR2: MNHEY, SVGAGI.

V usage is TRBV18 and J usage is TRBJ1-1; D might be TRBD1 (5 bases). The CDR3 spans 16 residues. Germline V gene data show CDR1 as KGHSH and CDR2 as LQKENI. V lost 4 bases and J 0 bases, leaving 15 bases between the germline ends. The CDR3 protein is CASSLTQVAMNTEAFF. CDR3 DNA: TGTGCCAGCTCACTTACACAGGTTGCGATGAACACTGAAGCTTTCTTT.

CDR3 loop: CASSTPDRDSNEKLFF. The CDR3 DNA sequence: TGTGCCAGCAGTACGCCGGACAGGGACTCTAATGAAAAACTGTTTTTT. The V and J genes are TRBV25-1 and TRBJ1-4, with 8 bases lining up with TRBD1. Germline V lookup: CDR1 MGHDK, CDR2 SYGVNS. Unmatched junction bases numbered 8, after V lost 5 bases and J lost 3 bases. This CDR3 region has 16 residues. Based on the CDR3 plus reference TRBV25-1 and TRBJ1-4, the full variable domain is EADIYQTPRYLVIGTGKKITLECSQTMGHDKMYWYQQDPGMELHLIHYSYGVNSTEKGDLSSESTVSRIRTEHFPLTLESARPSHTSQYLCASSTPDRDSNEKLFFGSGTQLSVL.

The chain combines TRBV29-1 with TRBJ1-1; D perhaps matches TRBD1 (6 bases). This CDR3 contains 15 residues. Germline V lookup: CDR1 SQVTM, CDR2 ANQGSEA. Trimming shortened V by 0 bases and J by 10 bases, and 21 bases separated the two germline ends. Here the CDR3 reads CSVEDPQGNSPRAFF. The CDR3 region has the DNA TGCAGCGTTGAAGATCCTCAGGGGAATAGCCCGCGAGCTTTCTTT.

The rearrangement uses TRBV7-8 and TRBJ2-1, with no clear D. Germline V gene lookup returns CDR1 SGHVS and CDR2 FQNEAQ. This CDR3 is built from 15 residues. Trimming shortened V by 2 bases and J by 0 bases, and 8 bases separated the two germline ends. The CDR3, as DNA: TGTGCCAGCAGCTTAATCCCTAGCTCCTACAATGAGCAGTTCTTC. Translating it yields CASSLIPSSYNEQFF. Combining the CDR3 with reference TRBV7-8 and TRBJ2-1 gives the whole variable domain GAGVSQSPRYKVAKRGQDVALRCDPISGHVSLFWYQQALGQGPEFLTYFQNEAQLDKSGLPSDRFFAERPEGSVSTLKIQRTQQEDSAVYLCASSLIPSSYNEQFFGPGTRLTVL.

The genes are TRBV9 and TRBJ2-6, with a possible D match to TRBD2 (5 bases). The germline V gene encodes CDR1 SGDLS and CDR2 YYNGEE. Trimming pared 4 bases from V and 0 bases from J, leaving 8 bases between. The CDR3 has 15 residues. CDR3 coding DNA: TGTGCCAGCAGCCGGAGGAGCTCTGGGGCCAACGTCCTGACTTTC. Residues: CASSRRSSGANVLTF.

The V gene is TRBV2, the J gene TRBJ1-6; D is perhaps TRBD1 (5 bases). Trimming stripped 6 bases from V and 5 bases from J, with 14 bases between. The CDR3 contains 15 residues. Germline V gene data show CDR1 as SNHLY and CDR2 as FYNNEI. The CDR3 spells CASSPRGNNNSPLHF. Here the CDR3 DNA reads TGTGCCAGCAGCCCACGGGGGAATAATAATTCACCCCTCCACTTT.

V gene TRBV5-6 combines with J gene TRBJ1-5; a possible D gene is TRBD1 (5 bases). CDR1 is SGHDT, CDR2 YYEEEE, per germline. The CDR3 runs to 15 residues. V was shortened by 3 bases and J by 1 base, with 11 bases between the two germline ends. The CDR3 sequence is CASSWGVDSNQPQHF. CDR3 sequence (DNA): TGTGCCAGCAGCTGGGGGGTAGACAGCAATCAGCCCCAGCATTTT.

Remarks on this clone: At one boundary the junction diverges from the germline segment, which might be a read error. The genes are TRBV29-1 and TRBJ2-6; perhaps TRBD1 as D (5 bases). The germline gives CDR1 SQVTM, CDR2 ANQGSEA. The CDR3 covers 14 residues. CDR3 in DNA: TGCAGCGTTGAATCTGGCTCTGGGGCCAACGGCCTGACTTTC. Amino acid sequence: CSVESGSGANGLTF.

This chain joins TRBV28 and TRBJ1-2, with D possibly TRBD1 on 5 matching bases. The V gene's germline CDR1 is MDHEN and CDR2 SYDVKM. This CDR3 contains 15 residues. The V end was cut by 6 bases, the J end by 6 bases, with 20 bases between. Here the CDR3 DNA reads TGTGCCAGCAGGCCCTCCCTCAGGGATACCCATGGCTACACCTTC. Translated: CASRPSLRDTHGYTF.

CDR3 sequence (DNA): TGTGCCAGCAGCTTCCGGGGAAGCTACACCTTC. This codes for CASSFRGSYTF. The chain is built from TRBV7-2 and TRBJ1-2; D is uncertain. Per germline, CDR1 SGHTA and CDR2 FQGNSA. The V gene lost 3 bases and the J gene lost 9 bases, with 8 bases spanning the gap. The CDR3 length is 11 residues.

The gene calls are TRBV11-2 and TRBJ1-1; TRBD1 matches 7 bases. The ends lost 5 bases at V and 0 bases at J; junction bases unmatched: 9. The CDR3 consists of 16 residues. Germline CDR1 reads SGHAT; CDR2 reads FQNNGV. This CDR3 is CASSPGRDSLNTEAFF. CDR3 nucleotide sequence: TGTGCCAGCAGCCCGGGAAGGGACAGCTTGAACACTGAAGCTTTCTTT.

This clone was found once. This rearrangement joins TRBV6-6 to TRBJ1-1, with D possibly matching TRBD1 (6 bases). The CDR3 consists of 13 residues. The germline gives CDR1 MNHNY, CDR2 SVGAGI (reference sequence). V was shortened by 6 bases and J by 1 base, with 9 bases between the two germline ends. CDR3 sequence reads: CASRQDRNTEAFF. DNA for the CDR3: TGTGCCAGCAGGCAGGACAGGAACACTGAAGCTTTCTTT.

This clone was observed a handful of times. This sequence joins TRBV2 and TRBJ1-3, with D maybe TRBD1 (6 bases). V was clipped by 8 bases and J by 0 bases, with 11 bases between them. The germline V gene encodes CDR1 SNHLY and CDR2 FYNNEI. The length of the CDR3 is 14 residues. CDR3 amino acids: CASAGVISGNTIYF. In DNA, the CDR3 is TGTGCCAGCGCAGGGGTCATCTCTGGAAACACCATATATTTT.

This chain's CDR3 is CASSLDRASEQYF. The CDR3 DNA follows: TGTGCCAGCAGCCTGGACAGGGCGTCCGAGCAGTACTTC. The chain joins TRBV7-8 to TRBJ2-7, with 8 bases that match TRBD1. Trimming cost V 5 bases and J 6 bases; bases outside gene matches: 6. This CDR3 is built from 13 residues. Germline CDR1 and CDR2: SGHVS and FQNEAQ.

V and J are TRBV6-6 and TRBJ2-3; 10 bases are a match to TRBD2. CDR1 is MNHNY, CDR2 SVGAGI, per germline (reference sequence). The ends lost 4 bases at V and 1 base at J; junction bases unmatched: 5. The CDR3 is 16 residues long. The CDR3 region is CASSSRTSGRTDTQYF. The CDR3 DNA reads as TGTGCCAGCAGTTCCCGGACTAGCGGACGCACAGATACGCAGTATTTT.

Concerning this clone itself: The same CDR3 also results from other DNA sequences found in this sample. The chain links TRBV28 to TRBJ2-5; D may be TRBD2 (6 bases). The V end lost 9 bases, the J end lost 4 bases, and 15 bases lay between the germline ends. The CDR3 consists of 13 residues. Germline loops: CDR1 MDHEN, CDR2 SYDVKM. The CDR3, as DNA: TGTGCCAGTAGGGTGGAAGCGGGAGAGACCCAGTACTTC. Encoded protein: CASRVEAGETQYF.

The chain combines TRBV2 with TRBJ2-3; D is perhaps TRBD2 (7 bases). CDR3 size: 13 residues. Trimming removed 7 bases at V and 2 bases at J, with 10 bases between. Germline V gene data show CDR1 as SNHLY and CDR2 as FYNNEI. CDR3 residues: CASKGGITDTQYF. The CDR3 nucleotides read TGTGCCAGCAAGGGGGGGATCACAGATACGCAGTATTTT. Full variable domain (remainder filled in from reference TRBV2 and TRBJ2-3): EPEVTQTPSHQVTQMGQEVILRCVPISNHLYFYWYRQILGQKVEFLVSFYNNEISEKSEIFDDQFSVERPDGSNFTLKIRSTKLEDSAMYFCASKGGITDTQYFGPGTRLTVL.

The chain combines TRBV6-1 with TRBJ1-1; no reliable D call. There are 13 residues in the CDR3. Germline CDR1 MNHNS, CDR2 SASEGT. Trimming cost V 4 bases and J 1 base, with 7 bases left between them. CDR3 DNA: TGTGCCAGCAGTGTAGTTTGGAACACTGAAGCTTTCTTT. It translates to CASSVVWNTEAFF.

V usage is TRBV7-2 and J usage is TRBJ1-1; 7 bases agree with TRBD1. Germline V lookup: CDR1 SGHTA, CDR2 FQGNSA. The CDR3 length is 14 residues. The V segment lost 3 bases and the J segment 1 base; nucleotides outside the gene matches: 2. This CDR3 reads CASSFQGGNTEAFF. In nucleotides, the CDR3 is TGTGCCAGCAGCTTCCAGGGGGGGAACACTGAAGCTTTCTTT.

As for this clone: The junction and the germline gene differ at one end; a read error may be behind it. This chain links TRBV5-6 with TRBJ2-6; TRBD1 is a possible D gene (5 bases). CDR1 and CDR2 (germline): SGHDT, YYEEEE. The CDR3 loop spans 14 amino acids. The CDR3 reads CASAGNSGANGLTF. CDR3 nucleotide sequence: TGTGCCAGTGCAGGCAACTCTGGGGCCAACGGCCTGACTTTC.

The V call is TRBV12-5, the J call TRBJ1-1; D is unclear. This CDR3 has 13 amino acids. Germline loops: CDR1 LGHNT, CDR2 FRNRAP. Trimming shortened V by 2 bases and J by 5 bases, and 9 bases separated the two germline ends. This CDR3 is CASGLNPQTEAFF. The CDR3 coding sequence is TGTGCTAGTGGTTTGAACCCCCAGACTGAAGCTTTCTTT.

V gene TRBV7-9 combines with J gene TRBJ2-3; 7 nucleotides line up with TRBD1. In germline, CDR1 is SEHNR, CDR2 FQNEAQ (reference sequence). V lost 4 bases and J lost 4; bases outside the gene matches: 2. The CDR3 covers 13 residues. The CDR3 sequence: CASSSTGPDTQYF. The CDR3 nucleotides read TGTGCCAGCAGCTCGACAGGGCCAGATACGCAGTATTTT.

The CDR3 sequence is CASSAAGGSGYTF. The DNA of the CDR3 is TGTGCCAGCAGTGCCGCAGGGGGCTCTGGCTACACCTTC. The chain joins TRBV6-5 to TRBJ1-2; 8 bases match TRBD1. The J segment lost 7 bases and the V segment lost 5 bases, leaving 6 bases of the junction unmatched. The germline V gene has CDR1 MNHEY and CDR2 SVGAGI. CDR3 length: 13 amino acids.

The rearrangement links TRBV10-3 to TRBJ2-1, with 7 bases aligning to TRBD2. Germline assignment: CDR1 ENHRY and CDR2 SYGVKD. V trimming: 4 bases; J trimming: 8 bases; junction bases outside the gene matches: 2. This CDR3 spans 12 amino acids. The CDR3 DNA is TGTGCCATCAGTGGGACTAGGGATGAGCAGTTCTTC. This codes for CAISGTRDEQFF.

The chain links TRBV27 to TRBJ2-3, with D perhaps TRBD2 (5 bases). The CDR3 consists of 15 residues. Germline V lookup: CDR1 MNHEY, CDR2 SMNVEV (reference sequence). V gave up 4 bases and J gave up 1 base, with 12 bases separating them. CDR3: CASSSTLAGTDTQYF. The CDR3, as DNA: TGTGCCAGCAGTTCAACCCTAGCTGGCACAGATACGCAGTATTTT.

The rearrangement uses TRBV18 and TRBJ1-4, with a tentative D call TRBD1 (6 bases). This CDR3 comprises 13 residues. Germline V gene sequence: CDR1 KGHSH, CDR2 LQKENI. V was cut by 8 bases and J by 3 bases, with 10 bases left in between. The DNA for the CDR3 is TGTGCCAGCGAACAGGGTTCTAATGAAAAACTGTTTTTT. This encodes CASEQGSNEKLFF.